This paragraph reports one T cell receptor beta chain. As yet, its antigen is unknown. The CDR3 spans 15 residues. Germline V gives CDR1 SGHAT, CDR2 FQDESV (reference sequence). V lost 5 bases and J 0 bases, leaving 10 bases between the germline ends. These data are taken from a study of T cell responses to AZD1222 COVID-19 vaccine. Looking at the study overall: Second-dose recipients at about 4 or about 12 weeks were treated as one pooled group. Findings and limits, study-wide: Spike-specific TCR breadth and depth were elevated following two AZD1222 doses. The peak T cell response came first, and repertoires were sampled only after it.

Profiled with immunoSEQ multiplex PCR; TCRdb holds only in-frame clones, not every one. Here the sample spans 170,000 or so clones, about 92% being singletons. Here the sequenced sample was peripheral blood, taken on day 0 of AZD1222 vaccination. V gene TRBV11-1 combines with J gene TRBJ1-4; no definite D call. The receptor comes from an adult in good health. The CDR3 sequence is CASSIYTTTNEKLFF. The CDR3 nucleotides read TGTGCCAGCAGCATTTACACCACAACTAATGAAAAACTGTTTTTT.